The 15 T cell receptor beta chains listed next were all sequenced from one sample in a study of metastatic and nonmetastatic thyroid tumors. TCRdb ran MiXCR on the PCR reads. Of about 19,000 clones detected, roughly 15% appear once; the ten largest clones hold less than 20%. Not a single patient had been given any form of treatment at any point before undergoing thyroid surgery. The specimen was blood. The source is a male donor with papillary thyroid cancer or a benign thyroid nodule (not recorded which). Some clones in this sample may be carry-over from other donors' samples.

This clone was picked up many times. This could be a read error, since a much larger clone is one nucleotide away. V and J are TRBV20-1 and TRBJ1-2; possibly TRBD1 for D (5 bases). This CDR3 contains 12 residues. CDR1 is DFQATT and CDR2 is SNEGSKA in the germline V gene (reference sequence). This chain's CDR3 is CGARAGNYGYTF. CDR3 nucleotides: TGCGGTGCTAGGGCAGGGAACTATGGCTACACCTTC.

In this sample, this clone turned up many times. The V gene is TRBV24-1, the J gene TRBJ1-5, with D maybe TRBD1 (5 bases). Looked up from germline, CDR1 is KGHDR and CDR2 is SFDVKD. The CDR3 consists of 13 residues. Deletions cut 2 bases from V and 4 bases from J, with 5 bases between. In nucleotides, the CDR3 is TGTGCCACCAGTGATTCAGGGAATCAGCCCCAGCATTTT. Translated, it gives CATSDSGNQPQHF.

This clone was observed at least ten times. The J gene is TRBJ2-7, the V gene TRBV11-2; D may be TRBD1 (6 bases). CDR1 SGHAT and CDR2 FQNNGV come from the germline V gene. The ends were cut back, 2 bases at V and 5 bases at J, with 10 bases in the middle. The CDR3 spans 13 residues. CDR3 DNA sequence: TGTGCCAGCAGCTTAACAGGGTTCCACGAGCAGTACTTC. Translation: CASSLTGFHEQYF.

In its sample, this clone was seen many times. This rearrangement joins TRBV6-1 to TRBJ2-5, with D perhaps TRBD1 (6 bases). The CDR3 runs to 14 residues. V was pared by 2 bases and J by 5 bases, with 12 bases between. CDR1 is MNHNS and CDR2 is SASEGT in the germline V gene. Here the CDR3 DNA reads TGTGCCAGCAGTGAAAAAGAGGGGGTGGAGACCCAGTACTTC. Protein product: CASSEKEGVETQYF.

The chain couples TRBV11-3 to TRBJ2-7, with D uncertain. Germline values: CDR1 SGHNT, CDR2 YENEEA. This CDR3 has 11 amino acids. Between the trimmed V and J ends, which lost 5 bases and 4 bases, there was a span of 6 bases. As DNA, the CDR3 is TGTGCCAGCAGCCAGTTGTACGAGCAGTACTTC. This encodes CASSQLYEQYF.

The table lists this clone with many counts. CDR3 bases: TGTGCCAGTAGATACAGCGGGAGCGGCGAGCAGTACTTC. It codes for CASRYSGSGEQYF. V gene TRBV19 combines with J gene TRBJ2-7; TRBD2 aligns across 8 bases. Losses at the gene ends were 6 bases for V and 6 bases for J; bases not matched to a gene: 7. The CDR3 consists of 13 residues. The germline V gene has CDR1 LNHDA and CDR2 SQIVND (reference sequence).

The table lists this clone with a few counts. CDR3 in DNA: TGTGCCAGCAGGTCGGGACTAGCGGGGTCCTACGAGCAGTACTTC. Translating gives CASRSGLAGSYEQYF. The rearrangement joins TRBV6-1 to TRBJ2-7; 13 bases are a match to TRBD2. CDR3 length: 15 residues. V shed 6 bases and J 1 base; nucleotides not matched to a gene: 3. Germline lookup yields CDR1 MNHNS and CDR2 SASEGT.

This clone was recorded many times. This chain links TRBV6-1 with TRBJ2-7; D uncertain. This CDR3 region has 13 residues. V lost 6 bases to trimming and J lost 0 bases, with 9 bases between them. Germline CDR1 is MNHNS and CDR2 is SASEGT. Here the CDR3 DNA reads TGTGCCAGCAGGTCCCGGGCCTCCTACGAGCAGTACTTC. It encodes CASRSRASYEQYF.

This clone appeared a few times. Relative to the germline gene, one junction end is altered; a read error may explain this. The chain recombines TRBV30 with TRBJ1-3; D unresolved. The germline gives CDR1 GTSNPN, CDR2 SVGIG (reference sequence). This CDR3 spans 14 amino acids. The CDR3 sequence is CAWSVHSSGDTIYF. In nucleotides, the CDR3 is TGTGCCTGGAGCGTCCACAGCTCTGGAGACACCATATATTTT.

The table lists this clone with many counts. The V and J genes are TRBV6-1 and TRBJ2-7; no clear D gene. Germline V gene lookup returns CDR1 MNHNS and CDR2 SASEGT. The V end lost 8 bases, the J end lost 3 bases, and 11 bases lay between the germline ends. This CDR3 is built from 12 residues. The CDR3 region has the DNA TGTGCCAGCGAAAGTAGGAGCTACGAGCAGTACTTC. Encoded protein: CASESRSYEQYF.

The J gene is TRBJ2-5, the V gene TRBV5-5; 10 nucleotides align to TRBD1. The length of the CDR3 is 17 residues. Trimming cost V 3 bases and J 5 bases; bases outside gene matches: 13. The germline gives CDR1 SGHKS, CDR2 YYEKEE (reference sequence). CDR3 nucleotides: TGTGCCAGCAGCTCAAGATCGAGGACAGGGGGGTCCGAGACCCAGTACTTC. Translation: CASSSRSRTGGSETQYF.

The sample holds many counts of this clone. This chain's CDR3 is CATSDGLAGRQETQYF. The CDR3 nucleotides read TGTGCCACCAGTGACGGGCTAGCGGGAAGGCAAGAGACCCAGTACTTC. The gene calls are TRBV24-1 and TRBJ2-5; TRBD2 aligns across 9 bases. The V and J ends lost 4 bases and 2 bases, in that order; junction bases with no gene match: 7. Germline lookup yields CDR1 KGHDR and CDR2 SFDVKD. CDR3 length: 16 amino acids.

V and J are TRBV20-1 and TRBJ2-3; D gene unclear. The germline gives CDR1 DFQATT, CDR2 SNEGSKA (reference sequence). The CDR3 totals 13 residues. V lost 7 bases and J lost 3, with 14 bases in between. The CDR3 sequence: CSGVPLSTDTQYF. Written as DNA, the CDR3 is TGCAGTGGCGTCCCCTTGAGTACAGATACGCAGTATTTT.

About this clone itself: At one boundary the junction diverges from the germline segment, which might be a read error. The J gene is TRBJ2-1, the V gene TRBV7-3; TRBD2 is a possible D gene (7 bases). Germline lookup yields CDR1 SGHTA and CDR2 FQGTGA. This CDR3 is 14 amino acids long. CDR3 sequence (DNA): TGTGTCAGCAGCCCCCACAGGGACTACAGTGAGCAGTTCTTC. Residues: CVSSPHRDYSEQFF.

CDR3 amino acids: CSAPGNTGELFF. CDR3 nucleotides: TGCAGTGCGCCAGGGAACACCGGGGAGCTGTTTTTT. The chain links TRBV20-1 to TRBJ2-2; no definite D call. Germline loops: CDR1 DFQATT, CDR2 SNEGSKA (reference sequence). V lost 6 bases to trimming and J lost 1 base, with 6 bases between them. The CDR3 is 12 amino acids.